The entry below gives a single T cell receptor (beta chain) sequence along with its context. Its cognate antigen is unknown. Using immunoSEQ multiplex PCR, the repertoire was profiled, and TCRdb retains in-frame clones only, with some absent. The data show about 280,000 clones, 80% to 90% seen once. The data are from a study of cytomegalovirus exposure and HLA in healthy donors. Overall study findings and caveats: Rarity marked most TCR sequences, yet some public TCRs occurred in many donors.

The CDR3 has 18 amino acids. V dropped 5 bases and J dropped 1; count of bases not matched to a gene: 9. The germline gives CDR1 LNHDA, CDR2 SQIVND (reference sequence). Sequencing was performed on PBMCs. The V call is TRBV19, the J call TRBJ2-3; 13 positions match TRBD2. This sequence originates from a woman under 30 in good health and CMV-seronegative. CDR3 sequence reads: CASSGTSGATYRTDTQYF. DNA for the CDR3: TGTGCCAGTAGTGGGACTAGCGGGGCGACATATCGCACAGATACGCAGTATTTT.